The clone carrying this T cell receptor (beta chain) occurred a few times. The antigen is not known. This entry belongs to a study of beta chain features in type 1 diabetes. V lost 4 bases and J lost 5; bases outside the gene matches: 5. This CDR3 has 14 amino acids. Germline assignment: CDR1 SGHAT and CDR2 FQNNGV. General study results and limits: Shorter TCRB CDR3s, moderately but significantly so, were found in Type 1 diabetes patients in all four CD4+ subsets. cDNA sequencing could over-represent cells with high TCR expression. Reduced insertions and increased deletions marked VDJ junctions in type 1 diabetes patients.

The authors reverse transcribed all of the isolated RNA, so sequencing captured expressed TCRB transcripts. The table came from immunoSEQ multiplex PCR; TCRdb's copy has only in-frame clones and leaves some out. The sample includes roughly 51,000 clones, around 50% of them seen just once. Sequenced material: Tregs from blood. This sequence joins TRBV11-2 and TRBJ2-5, with 9 bases aligning to TRBD2. The source is a woman in her thirties or forties with type 1 diabetes. The CDR3 DNA reads TGTGCCAGCAGCTCTCGGACTAGCGTGGAGACCCAGTACTTC. Amino acids: CASSSRTSVETQYF.